The 22 T cell receptor beta chains below all came from one sample that was sequenced in a study of shared clonotypes between healthy human individuals. Using immunoSEQ multiplex PCR, the repertoire was profiled, and TCRdb retains in-frame clones only, with some absent. The sample yields under 1,900,000 clones, approximately 98.5% seen once. Sample: naive CD4+ T cells sorted from blood. Specified subset: CD45RA+ positively selected. All receptors derive from a man aged 25-45 years in good health.

This chain links TRBV21-1 with TRBJ1-1. TRBV21-1 is a documented pseudogene. The CDR3 length is 15 residues. The CDR3: CASSRPWGRDTEAFF. CDR3 nucleotide sequence: TGTGCCAGCAGCCGTCCCTGGGGTCGGGACACTGAAGCTTTCTTT.

The J gene is TRBJ2-5, the V gene TRBV9, with TRBD2 matching 13 bases. The CDR3 sequence is 17 residues long. Germline-derived CDR1 and CDR2 are SGDLS and YYNGEE. Losses at the gene ends were 0 bases for V and 4 bases for J; bases not matched to a gene: 6. The CDR3: CASSVGGLAGRLETQYF. The DNA of the CDR3 is TGTGCCAGCAGCGTAGGGGGACTAGCGGGAAGATTAGAGACCCAGTACTTC.

Details on this clone: It may be a read error: a sequence one base away is much more abundant. This CDR3 is also generated by other DNA sequences in the sample. The chain has TRBV5-1 and TRBJ2-7, with TRBD2 as a possible D gene (5 bases). With 2 bases removed from V and 3 bases from J, the gap between germline ends came to 6 bases. CDR3 size: 12 residues. The germline V gene has CDR1 SGHRS and CDR2 YFSETQ. The CDR3 DNA follows: TGCGCCAGCAGCTTCGAGGGCTACGAGCAGTACTTC. This translates into CASSFEGYEQYF.

On this clone itself: Other nucleotide sequences in the sample specify the same CDR3. This chain joins TRBV9 and TRBJ1-2; tentatively, D is TRBD1 (5 bases). The CDR3 spans 14 residues. Germline CDR1 and CDR2: SGDLS and YYNGEE. V lost 0 bases and J lost 3, with 9 bases in between. As DNA, the CDR3 is TGTGCCAGCAGCGTAGCAGGGCGAGACTATGGCTACACCTTC. This encodes CASSVAGRDYGYTF.

The chain has TRBV18 and TRBJ2-2, with 9 bases identical to TRBD2. This CDR3 is built from 16 residues. Germline V CDR1 and CDR2: KGHSH, LQKENI. After removal of 3 bases from V and 4 bases from J, the junction contained 6 bases not matched to a gene. The CDR3 sequence: CASSPDLAGITGELFF. In DNA, the CDR3 is TGTGCCAGCTCACCGGATCTAGCGGGAATCACCGGGGAGCTGTTTTTT.

This sequence joins TRBV11-3 and TRBJ2-7; D may be TRBD1 (5 bases). CDR1 SGHNT and CDR2 YENEEA come from the germline V gene. CDR3 length: 16 residues. Trimming removed 5 bases at V and 5 bases at J, with 22 bases between. CDR3 bases: TGTGCCAGCAGCCCCGCAGGACAACTACCGAGGAACGAGCAGTACTTC. Encoded protein: CASSPAGQLPRNEQYF.

J is TRBJ2-3 and V is TRBV6-5, with 9 bases that match TRBD1. The CDR3 is 16 residues long. Germline CDR1 MNHEY, CDR2 SVGAGI. V lost 4 bases, J lost 1 base, and 6 bases stayed unmatched. Here the CDR3 reads CASSSYRGQRTDTQYF. CDR3 bases: TGTGCCAGCAGTTCGTACAGGGGGCAGCGCACAGATACGCAGTATTTT.

Here the CDR3 DNA reads TGTGCCAGCTCACTACTCCCACTGACAGTAACCGGGGAGCTGTTTTTT. It translates to CASSLLPLTVTGELFF. The chain is built from TRBV18 and TRBJ2-2; D is possibly TRBD1 (5 bases). Trimming shortened V by 4 bases and J by 5 bases, and 17 bases separated the two germline ends. Germline V CDR1 and CDR2: KGHSH, LQKENI. CDR3 length equals 16 residues.

The chain has TRBV11-2 and TRBJ2-7; 9 bases are a match to TRBD1. V lost 3 bases and J lost 5; bases outside the gene matches: 8. The germline CDR1 and CDR2 sequences are SGHAT and FQNNGV. The CDR3 contains 15 residues. The CDR3 here is CASSLTGTGSDEQYF. The CDR3 region has the DNA TGTGCCAGCAGCTTGACCGGGACAGGGTCGGACGAGCAGTACTTC.

This chain links TRBV9 with TRBJ1-2; 9 nucleotides line up with TRBD1. With 0 bases clipped from V and 0 bases from J, the junction kept 6 bases outside the gene matches. The CDR3 length is 17 residues. CDR1 and CDR2 (germline): SGDLS, YYNGEE. This chain's CDR3 is CASSVDGTGRSNYGYTF. The CDR3 DNA reads TGTGCCAGCAGCGTAGATGGGACAGGGCGATCTAACTATGGCTACACCTTC.

This clone occurred once. The same CDR3 also results from other DNA sequences found in this sample. The V call is TRBV14, the J call TRBJ1-2, with D perhaps TRBD1 (5 bases). Deletions cut 1 base from V and 5 bases from J, with 8 bases between. The CDR3 spans 13 residues. Germline assignment: CDR1 SGHDN and CDR2 FVKESK. The DNA of the CDR3 is TGTGCCAGCAGCCAAGGACAGCTTTATGGCTACACCTTC. Amino acids: CASSQGQLYGYTF.

This clone has only one observation. The gene calls are TRBV7-9 and TRBJ2-7, with 7 bases aligning to TRBD2. V shed 4 bases and J 6 bases; nucleotides not matched to a gene: 9. The CDR3 spans 14 residues. CDR1 is SEHNR and CDR2 is FQNEAQ in the germline V gene (reference sequence). The CDR3 nucleotides read TGTGCCAGCAGCTGGGGCGGGAGTGACGCCGAGCAGTACTTC. As protein: CASSWGGSDAEQYF.

The V gene is TRBV9, the J gene TRBJ2-3, with 8 bases identical to TRBD2. From germline, CDR1 is SGDLS and CDR2 YYNGEE. This CDR3 comprises 15 residues. Unmatched junction bases numbered 4, after V lost 2 bases and J lost 2 bases. CDR3 sequence: CASSVGSGITDTQYF. CDR3 coding DNA: TGTGCCAGCAGCGTGGGTAGCGGGATCACAGATACGCAGTATTTT.

The chain is built from TRBV4-2 and TRBJ2-2, with D unresolved. The V gene's germline CDR1 is LGHNA and CDR2 YNFKEQ. V lost 1 base to trimming and J lost 1 base, with 4 bases between them. There are 14 residues in the CDR3. The CDR3 nucleotides read TGTGCCAGCAGCCAAGCAGGGAACACCGGGGAGCTGTTTTTT. It is translated as CASSQAGNTGELFF.

CDR3 DNA sequence: TGTGCCATCAAGTCCCTCCCGACCGGGGAGCTGTTTTTT. As protein: CAIKSLPTGELFF. V and J are TRBV6-6 and TRBJ2-2, with no clear D. Germline V lookup: CDR1 MNHNY, CDR2 SVGAGI (reference sequence). The CDR3 totals 13 residues. Trimming left V 10 bases short and J 5 bases short, with 14 bases between.

The J gene is TRBJ2-7, the V gene TRBV28; D is possibly TRBD1 or TRBD2 (5 bases each). The germline V gene encodes CDR1 MDHEN and CDR2 SYDVKM. Trimming left V 6 bases short and J 3 bases short, with 12 bases between. CDR3 size: 13 residues. CDR3: CASRGDLVYEQYF. Written as DNA, the CDR3 is TGTGCCAGCAGAGGGGACCTCGTCTACGAGCAGTACTTC.

The V gene is TRBV13, the J gene TRBJ2-1; 12 nucleotides agree with TRBD2. Germline V gives CDR1 PRHDT, CDR2 FYEKMQ (reference sequence). Trimming cost V 4 bases and J 6 bases; bases outside gene matches: 10. This CDR3 is built from 17 residues. For the CDR3, the DNA is TGTGCCAGCAGCTCTAACGTTCTAGCGGGAGGGGGCAATGAGCAGTTCTTC. Protein product: CASSSNVLAGGGNEQFF.

The rearrangement joins TRBV2 to TRBJ2-1; D perhaps matches TRBD1 (5 bases). Deletions cut 9 bases from V and 0 bases from J, with 12 bases between. Per germline, CDR1 SNHLY and CDR2 FYNNEI. The CDR3 totals 14 residues. CDR3 loop: CARSQASSYNEQFF. The DNA for the CDR3 is TGTGCCAGATCACAGGCAAGCTCCTACAATGAGCAGTTCTTC.

The chain combines TRBV2 with TRBJ1-5; 8 nucleotides agree with TRBD1. V lost 5 bases to trimming and J lost 4 bases; unmatched junction nucleotides: 4. The germline gives CDR1 SNHLY, CDR2 FYNNEI. This CDR3 is 14 amino acids long. CDR3 amino acids: CASSLDRVNQPQHF. The CDR3 DNA follows: TGTGCCAGCAGTTTGGACAGGGTAAATCAGCCCCAGCATTTT.

V usage is TRBV29-1 and J usage is TRBJ2-7, with a tentative D call TRBD1 (6 bases). The CDR3 is made up of 14 amino acids. Per the germline V gene, CDR1 is SQVTM and CDR2 is ANQGSEA. Between the trimmed V and J ends, which lost 7 bases and 2 bases, there was a span of 18 bases. CDR3 in amino acids: CSAQQGTITYEQYF. The CDR3 DNA reads TGCAGCGCCCAACAGGGTACCATCACCTACGAGCAGTACTTC.

The V gene is TRBV7-2, the J gene TRBJ1-2, with D perhaps matching TRBD1 (5 bases). This CDR3 region has 13 residues. CDR1 is SGHTA, CDR2 FQGNSA, per germline. Trimming cost V 1 base and J 6 bases, with 9 bases left between them. The CDR3 DNA reads TGTGCCAGCAGCTTAGAGTCAGGGAATGGCTACACCTTC. Protein product: CASSLESGNGYTF.

CDR3 sequence: CASSGTEYRNEQFF. The CDR3 nucleotides are TGTGCCAGCAGTGGGACAGAATACCGGAATGAGCAGTTCTTC. The rearrangement uses TRBV2 and TRBJ2-1, with D possibly being TRBD1 (6 bases). The CDR3 runs to 14 residues. Trimming took 4 bases from V and 7 from J, leaving 14 bases between them. The germline CDR1 and CDR2 sequences are SNHLY and FYNNEI.